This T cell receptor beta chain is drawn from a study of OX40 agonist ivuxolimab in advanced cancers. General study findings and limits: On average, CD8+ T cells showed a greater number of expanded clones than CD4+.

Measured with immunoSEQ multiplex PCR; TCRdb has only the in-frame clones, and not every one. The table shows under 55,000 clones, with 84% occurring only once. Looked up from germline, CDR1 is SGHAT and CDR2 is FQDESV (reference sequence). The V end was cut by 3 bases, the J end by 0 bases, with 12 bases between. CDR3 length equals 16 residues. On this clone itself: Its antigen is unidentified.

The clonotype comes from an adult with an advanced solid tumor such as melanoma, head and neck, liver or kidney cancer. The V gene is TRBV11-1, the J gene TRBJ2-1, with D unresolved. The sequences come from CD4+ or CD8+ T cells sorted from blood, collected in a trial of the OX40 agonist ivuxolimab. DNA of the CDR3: TGTGCCAGCAGCTTGCGGCCGACACTCTCCTACAATGAGCAGTTCTTC. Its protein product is CASSLRPTLSYNEQFF.